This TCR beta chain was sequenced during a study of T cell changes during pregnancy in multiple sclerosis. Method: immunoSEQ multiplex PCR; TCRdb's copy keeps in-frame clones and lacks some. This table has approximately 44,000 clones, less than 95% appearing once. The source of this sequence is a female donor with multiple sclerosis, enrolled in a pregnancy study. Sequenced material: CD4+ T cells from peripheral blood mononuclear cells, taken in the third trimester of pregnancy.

CDR3 in DNA: TGTGCCAGCTCACCGGGTGCGGGCAGAAGCACAGATACGCAGTATTTT. This encodes CASSPGAGRSTDTQYF. The chain uses TRBV18 and TRBJ2-3; tentative D call: TRBD2 (5 bases). Germline CDR1 reads KGHSH; CDR2 reads LQKENI. The V end was cut by 3 bases, the J end by 0 bases, with 13 bases between. This CDR3 is built from 16 residues.